This entry describes one T cell receptor (beta chain). In the study's own analysis: Cell counts per sample came from amplifying reference gene primers. TCRdb's copy holds only in-frame clones and misses some; the assay was immunoSEQ multiplex PCR. That table gives V, J and clone size, and the DNA gave D and trimming. The table has more than 85,000 clones, about nine tenths seen once; the top ten hold more than 5%. The sample belongs to a study of blood T cell repertoires in COVID-19. Looking at the study overall: Researchers got acute and convalescent COVID-19 samples from the United States, Italy and Spain. Sources were T cells, B-cell-depleted T cells, or PBMCs; the material itself was cDNA or gDNA.

Trimming left V 5 bases short and J 4 bases short, with 10 bases between. The CDR3 has 13 residues. Per the germline V gene, CDR1 is SGHNT and CDR2 is YENEEA. Sequencing input: peripheral blood. The chain carries TRBV11-3 and TRBJ2-3, with a tentative D call TRBD2 (5 bases). This TCR was recovered from a man between 65 and 85 years old with acute or convalescent COVID-19. The CDR3: CASSEGVADTQYF. As DNA, the CDR3 is TGTGCCAGCAGCGAGGGTGTCGCAGATACGCAGTATTTT.